Presented here are 29 T cell receptor beta chains from one specimen sequenced in a study of spatial heterogeneity in lung cancer. Whole-study results and caveats: Counts that tracked tumor mutation counts were those of expanded intratumoral alpha and beta TCRs.

Each CDR3 protein gets one entry after TCRdb re-called the 5' RACE reads with MiXCR. The sample records some 100,000 distinct CDR3 sequences, 4.4% being singletons. Time point denoted: sample taken at primary tumor resection. For these TCRs, the target antigens are not known. The sample consisted of lung tumor tissue, taken at surgery. The source of these receptors is a male donor with early-stage non-small cell lung cancer.

This clonotype was seen many times. The gene calls are TRBV3-1 and TRBJ2-5; D is uncertain. Trimming pared 2 bases from V and 5 bases from J, leaving 6 bases between. Germline V CDR1 and CDR2: LGHDT, YNNKEL (reference sequence). CDR3 length equals 12 residues. CDR3 DNA: TGTGCCAGCAGCCAAACCACGGAGACCCAGTACTTC. Its translation is CASSQTTETQYF.

This clonotype was counted many times. This chain uses TRBV29-1 with TRBJ1-1; TRBD1 agrees at 7 bases. J lost 6 bases, V lost 4 bases, and 8 bases had no gene match. Germline lookup yields CDR1 SQVTM and CDR2 ANQGSEA. This CDR3 is built from 13 residues. The CDR3 here is CSVAGQKGAEAFF. CDR3 nucleotides: TGCAGCGTTGCGGGACAGAAGGGGGCTGAAGCTTTCTTT.

Points on this clonotype: A read error is possible here, since a much larger clone lies one base away. The rearrangement joins TRBV29-1 to TRBJ1-2; possibly TRBD1 for D (5 bases). CDR1 is SQVTM, CDR2 ANQGSEA, per germline. The CDR3 runs to 13 residues. V gave up 0 bases and J gave up 8 bases, with 13 bases separating them. CDR3: CSVEDPKGEGYTF. CDR3 nucleotides: TGCAGCGTTGAAGACCCCAAAGGGGAAGGCTACACCTTC.

This clonotype was seen ten or more times. The chain carries TRBV5-1 and TRBJ1-1; the D gene is possibly TRBD1 (5 bases). Trimming shortened V by 0 bases and J by 4 bases, and 16 bases separated the two germline ends. The CDR3 has 16 amino acids. CDR1 is SGHRS and CDR2 is YFSETQ in the germline V gene. CDR3 region: CASSLVRMQGGTEAFF. DNA for the CDR3: TGCGCCAGCAGCTTGGTCCGGATGCAGGGCGGCACTGAAGCTTTCTTT.

The J gene is TRBJ1-1, the V gene TRBV3-1; 7 nucleotides align to TRBD1. This CDR3 is built from 14 residues. The germline CDR1 and CDR2 sequences are LGHDT and YNNKEL (reference sequence). Trimming at V came to 1 base and at J to 12 bases, leaving 11 bases not matched to a gene. CDR3 nucleotides: TGTGCCAGCAGCCAAGTCACACCAGGGGGTTCTACTTTCTTT. Its translation is CASSQVTPGGSTFF.

This clonotype was seen many times. The chain is built from TRBV6-1 and TRBJ2-3; D remains unclear. The CDR3 has 11 residues. V was shortened by 4 bases and J by 5 bases, with 4 bases between the two germline ends. Germline CDR1 MNHNS, CDR2 SASEGT. The CDR3 coding sequence is TGTGCCAGCAGTGGAGTAGATACGCAGTATTTT. Protein product: CASSGVDTQYF.

This clonotype occurred many times. The chain is built from TRBV21-1 and TRBJ2-1; the DNA was not used to check the table's D call, TRBD1. TRBV21-1 counts as a pseudogene. This CDR3 spans 18 amino acids. The CDR3 reads CASSKKERIPGQRNEQFF. CDR3 coding DNA: TGTGCCAGCAGCAAAAAGGAACGGATCCCGGGACAGAGGAATGAGCAGTTCTTC.

This clonotype was counted at least ten times. This chain links TRBV5-1 with TRBJ2-2; D not resolved. Deletions cut 1 base from V and 5 bases from J, with 9 bases between. Germline V gene data show CDR1 as SGHRS and CDR2 as YFSETQ. The length of the CDR3 is 14 residues. The CDR3 nucleotides are TGCGCCAGCAGCTTGTCCTCCCAGACCGGGGAGCTGTTTTTT. Protein: CASSLSSQTGELFF.

This clonotype occurred many times. The rearrangement joins TRBV20-1 to TRBJ2-3; D might be TRBD2 (6 bases). This CDR3 comprises 14 residues. Trimming shortened V by 5 bases and J by 4 bases, and 16 bases separated the two germline ends. In germline, CDR1 is DFQATT, CDR2 SNEGSKA (reference sequence). DNA for the CDR3: TGCAGTGCTGAGACTAGGAGGGGCGCAGATACGCAGTATTTT. Its protein product is CSAETRRGADTQYF.

The CDR3 DNA reads as TGCAGTGCTAAAGGTGCCAGCGGGATTTCCTACGAGCAGTACTTC. Translation gives CSAKGASGISYEQYF. The chain joins TRBV20-1 to TRBJ2-7; 7 positions agree with TRBD2. The V and J ends lost 4 bases and 1 base, in that order; junction bases with no gene match: 10. The CDR3 totals 15 residues. CDR1 is DFQATT, CDR2 SNEGSKA, per germline (reference sequence).

This clonotype was recorded many times. The chain links TRBV4-2 to TRBJ2-3, with 12 bases that match TRBD2. V shed 0 bases and J 4 bases; nucleotides not matched to a gene: 5. The CDR3 length is 17 residues. Germline CDR1 reads LGHNA; CDR2 reads YNFKEQ. The chain's CDR3 is CASSQDALAGGADTQYF. CDR3 nucleotides: TGTGCCAGCAGCCAAGATGCACTAGCGGGGGGTGCAGATACGCAGTATTTT.

This clonotype was counted many times. The rearrangement joins TRBV5-1 to TRBJ1-1, with unresolved D. This CDR3 comprises 13 residues. Germline V gene lookup returns CDR1 SGHRS and CDR2 YFSETQ. The V end was cut by 4 bases, the J end by 1 base, with 8 bases between. CDR3 region: CASSLLANTEAFF. In DNA, the CDR3 is TGCGCCAGCAGCCTCCTAGCGAACACTGAAGCTTTCTTT.

This clonotype occurred many times. This chain links TRBV20-1 with TRBJ2-7, with D hard to call. The CDR3 consists of 10 residues. The V end was cut by 3 bases, the J end by 7 bases, with 7 bases between. Germline V gene data show CDR1 as DFQATT and CDR2 as SNEGSKA (reference sequence). DNA of the CDR3: TGCAGTGCTAGGTCGGTTGAGCAGTACTTC. This codes for CSARSVEQYF.

This sequence joins TRBV28 and TRBJ2-2; perhaps TRBD2 as D (5 bases). The CDR3 contains 13 residues. Trimming pared 8 bases from V and 7 bases from J, leaving 14 bases between. The germline V gene encodes CDR1 MDHEN and CDR2 SYDVKM. This chain's CDR3 is CASSPGVGGELFF. DNA for the CDR3: TGTGCCAGCTCCCCCGGGGTTGGCGGGGAGCTGTTTTTT.

The chain joins TRBV12-3 or TRBV12-4 to TRBJ1-1, with TRBD1 matching over 9 bases. After removal of 3 bases from V and 0 bases from J, the junction contained 5 bases not matched to a gene. CDR3 length: 16 residues. The chain's CDR3 is CASSFGQGLLNTEAFF. CDR3 nucleotides: TGTGCCAGCAGTTTCGGACAGGGGCTATTGAACACTGAAGCTTTCTTT.

This clonotype was recorded many times. The V gene is TRBV2, the J gene TRBJ2-2, with D possibly being TRBD2 (5 bases). The CDR3 extends over 13 amino acids. Germline CDR1 reads SNHLY; CDR2 reads FYNNEI. The ends were cut back, 4 bases at V and 6 bases at J, with 9 bases in the middle. CDR3 protein: CASSGADSGELFF. CDR3 nucleotides: TGTGCCAGCAGTGGGGCGGACTCCGGGGAGCTGTTTTTT.

This clonotype was seen a few times. The chain links TRBV4-1 to TRBJ2-7, with 8 bases that match TRBD1. This CDR3 comprises 15 residues. With 3 bases clipped from V and 0 bases from J, the junction kept 4 bases outside the gene matches. The germline gives CDR1 MGHRA, CDR2 YSYEKL. CDR3: CASSQGQDFSYEQYF. CDR3 sequence (DNA): TGCGCCAGCAGCCAGGGACAGGACTTCTCCTACGAGCAGTACTTC.

This clonotype showed up many times. This chain links TRBV19 with TRBJ2-3; perhaps TRBD2 as D (6 bases). This CDR3 has 11 amino acids. Trimming took off 10 bases at V and 6 bases at J, with 11 bases between the two ends. CDR1 and CDR2 (germline): LNHDA, SQIVND (reference sequence). CDR3 DNA: TGTGCCACCTACCGGGGGGATACGCAGTATTTT. Translated: CATYRGDTQYF.

This clonotype occurred many times. The chain links TRBV20-1 to TRBJ2-3; TRBD2 might be the D (5 bases). Trimming cost V 3 bases and J 0 bases, with 19 bases left between them. CDR3 length equals 17 residues. Germline CDR1 is DFQATT and CDR2 is SNEGSKA (reference sequence). Written as DNA, the CDR3 is TGCAGTGCTAGGCGTAAAAAAGCGGATCCTAGCACAGATACGCAGTATTTT. Translation gives CSARRKKADPSTDTQYF.

This clonotype occurred many times. The chain recombines TRBV5-1 with TRBJ2-3; D is possibly TRBD1 (5 bases). In germline, CDR1 is SGHRS, CDR2 YFSETQ. The germline V and J ends were trimmed by 4 bases and 5 bases, with 11 bases remaining between them. This CDR3 region has 13 residues. The CDR3: CASSEQALDTQYF. The CDR3 DNA is TGCGCCAGCAGCGAACAGGCGTTAGATACGCAGTATTTT.

This clonotype was counted between two and nine times. V is TRBV12-3 or TRBV12-4 and J is TRBJ2-7; D call uncertain. Between the trimmed V and J ends, which lost 6 bases and 3 bases, there was a span of 9 bases. The CDR3 runs 12 residues. The CDR3 DNA follows: TGTGCCAGCAGCCCCGAAAACTACGAGCAGTACTTC. It is translated as CASSPENYEQYF.

There are many counts of this clonotype. The chain has TRBV9 and TRBJ1-1; tentative D call: TRBD1 (5 bases). Trimming pared 3 bases from V and 5 bases from J, leaving 14 bases between. CDR3 length: 14 amino acids. Germline assignment: CDR1 SGDLS and CDR2 YYNGEE. The CDR3 region is CASSDGRQRTEAFF. The CDR3 nucleotides read TGTGCCAGCAGCGATGGGAGACAGCGGACTGAAGCTTTCTTT.

This clonotype was picked up many times. CDR3 DNA: TGTGCCAGCAGTTTAACCGGGACAGGGTCCTACGAGCAGTACTTC. This translates into CASSLTGTGSYEQYF. The rearrangement uses TRBV6-5 and TRBJ2-7, with TRBD1 matching over 9 bases. Germline lookup yields CDR1 MNHEY and CDR2 SVGAGI. The trim removed 4 bases at V and 1 base at J, leaving 5 bases unmatched. CDR3 length equals 15 residues.

This clonotype was seen ten or more times. The CDR3: CASSQVRRTGVYEQYF. CDR3 bases: TGTGCCAGCAGCCAAGTTCGTCGGACAGGGGTCTACGAGCAGTACTTC. J is TRBJ2-7 and V is TRBV3-1; TRBD1 aligns across 9 bases. The V gene end was trimmed by 1 base and the J gene end by 3 bases; junction bases not matched to a gene: 7. The CDR3 is 16 amino acids. Germline CDR1 is LGHDT and CDR2 is YNNKEL (reference sequence).

This clonotype appeared many times. The V gene is TRBV7-9, the J gene TRBJ1-1; D perhaps matches TRBD1 (5 bases). Germline V lookup: CDR1 SEHNR, CDR2 FQNEAQ (reference sequence). CDR3 length equals 13 residues. The germline V and J ends were trimmed by 1 base and 5 bases, with 8 bases remaining between them. The CDR3 is CASSLGEGTEAFF. CDR3 DNA: TGTGCCAGCAGCTTAGGGGAGGGGACTGAAGCTTTCTTT.

About this clonotype itself: A single base separates this from a much larger clone, so it may be a read error. This chain connects TRBV28 to TRBJ2-3; D gene uncertain. There are 15 residues in the CDR3. Germline V gene sequence: CDR1 MDHEN, CDR2 SYDVKM. V was shortened by 8 bases and J by 1 base, with 16 bases between the two germline ends. The CDR3 DNA sequence: TGTGCCAGCGGCCAGCCTCTCAAAGGCACAGATACGCAGTATTTT. It encodes CASGQPLKGTDTQYF.

This clonotype came up many times. The rearrangement links TRBV29-1 to TRBJ2-5; D is uncertain. Germline lookup yields CDR1 SQVTM and CDR2 ANQGSEA. This CDR3 spans 11 amino acids. The ends were cut back, 0 bases at V and 4 bases at J, with 3 bases in the middle. The CDR3 nucleotides read TGCAGCGTTGAAGAGGGAGAGACCCAGTACTTC. Protein sequence: CSVEEGETQYF.

The rearrangement links TRBV3-1 to TRBJ2-5; D possibly corresponds to TRBD2 (5 bases). Germline-derived CDR1 and CDR2 are LGHDT and YNNKEL (reference sequence). The length of the CDR3 is 13 residues. Trimming removed 2 bases at V and 5 bases at J, with 9 bases between. The CDR3 spells CASSQNPGETQYF. The CDR3 DNA reads TGTGCCAGCAGCCAAAACCCGGGGGAGACCCAGTACTTC.

This clonotype was counted at least ten times. This chain joins TRBV5-1 and TRBJ1-5, with D possibly matching TRBD1 (5 bases). Looked up from germline, CDR1 is SGHRS and CDR2 is YFSETQ. The CDR3 sequence is 14 residues long. V shed 1 base and J shed 7 bases, with 12 bases lying between them. CDR3 in DNA: TGCGCCAGCAGCTTGTTCCAGGGCGGGCAGCCCCAGCATTTT. Translation gives CASSLFQGGQPQHF.